This TCR beta chain was recovered during a study of T cell repertoires in cytomegalovirus infection. V was cut by 6 bases and J by 5 bases, with 23 bases left in between. The CDR3 extends over 18 amino acids. This clonotype was picked up many times. As yet, its antigen is unknown. Points from the study as a whole: CMV carriers with the relevant HLA were identified by cumulative public TCR beta family frequency.

TCRdb re-called the reads with MiXCR, one entry per CDR3 protein. The profile shows 480,000 or so distinct CDR3 sequences, roughly 10% of them singletons. This chain connects TRBV23-1 to TRBJ2-6; D unclear. TRBV23-1 is assigned to the ORF class and has an uncertain function. The receptor was isolated from a human donor in good health (CMV status not recorded). Some clones in this sample may be carry-over from other donors' samples. Sequenced material: PBMCs. CDR3 nucleotides: TGCGCCAGCAGCCTAAAACCTGGGCTTTTCAAGAGGGCCAACGTCCTGACTTTC. Residues: CASSLKPGLFKRANVLTF.